The 31 T cell receptor beta chains below come from one sample, sequenced in a study of tumor-infiltrating lymphocytes in oesophageal squamous cell carcinoma. TCRdb reanalysed the PCR reads using MiXCR and keeps one entry per CDR3 protein. This sample carries around 20,000 distinct CDR3 sequences, around 43% of them seen once, and the ten largest clones take approximately 12%. Sequencing was carried out using normal esophageal tissue next to the tumor. The receptors come from a male donor with esophageal squamous cell carcinoma.

By share, this clonotype ranks as medium-sized (0.01 to 0.1%). This chain links TRBV6-2 or TRBV6-3 with TRBJ2-4; D uncertain. V dropped 2 bases and J dropped 0 bases, with 11 bases sitting between them. CDR3 length: 16 amino acids. The V gene's germline CDR1 is MNHEY and CDR2 SVGEGT. The DNA for the CDR3 is TGTGCCAGCAGTTACGAAACGGCCCTAGCCAAAAACATTCAGTACTTC. Translation: CASSYETALAKNIQYF.

This clonotype was counted a few times. The chain combines TRBV6-2 or TRBV6-3 with TRBJ2-4, with D possibly TRBD1 on 5 matching bases. The end of the DNA fits TRBJ2-1 better, so the J call may be wrong. This CDR3 has 15 residues. CDR1 is MNHEY and CDR2 is SVGEGT in the germline V gene. DNA of the CDR3: TGTGCCAGCAGTTCAGACAGACTCTCCTACAATGAGCAGTTCTTC. Translation: CASSSDRLSYNEQFF.

Within the sample, this clonotype is medium-sized (0.01 to 0.1%). The chain carries TRBV7-2 and TRBJ1-4; tentatively, D is TRBD1 (5 bases). CDR3 size: 14 residues. Germline V gives CDR1 SGHTA, CDR2 FQGNSA. Between the trimmed V and J ends, which lost 3 bases and 3 bases, there was a span of 8 bases. DNA for the CDR3: TGTGCCAGCAGCTTTCAGGGCTCTAATGAAAAACTGTTTTTT. This sequence encodes CASSFQGSNEKLFF.

In this sample, this clonotype turned up many times. CDR3 bases: TGTGCCAGCAGCTTCGACAGGGGGCTTGCTGGAGCTTTCTTT. Amino acids: CASSFDRGLAGAFF. The chain links TRBV5-5 to TRBJ1-1; TRBD1 matches 10 bases. V shed 2 bases and J 10 bases; nucleotides not matched to a gene: 8. This CDR3 spans 14 amino acids. Germline V lookup: CDR1 SGHKS, CDR2 YYEKEE (reference sequence).

This clonotype was recorded many times. The rearrangement links TRBV28 to TRBJ2-7, with a tentative D call TRBD1 (6 bases). V lost 2 bases and J 6 bases, leaving 11 bases between the germline ends. This CDR3 has 13 residues. CDR1 MDHEN and CDR2 SYDVKM come from the germline V gene. The CDR3 sequence: CASSLPRRGEQYF. CDR3 nucleotides: TGTGCCAGCAGTTTACCCCGCAGGGGCGAGCAGTACTTC. Complete variable domain (other parts from reference TRBV28 and TRBJ2-7): DVKVTQSSRYLVKRTGEKVFLECVQDMDHENMFWYRQDPGLGLRLIYFSYDVKMKEKGDIPEGYSVSREKKERFSLILESASTNQTSMYLCASSLPRRGEQYFGPGTRLTVT.

The gene calls are TRBV5-1 and TRBJ1-1; 11 bases are a match to TRBD1. The CDR3 is 15 residues long. The V segment lost 4 bases and the J segment 6 bases; nucleotides outside the gene matches: 8. Germline V gene sequence: CDR1 SGHRS, CDR2 YFSETQ. The CDR3 region is CASSARDRGGPEAFF. CDR3 coding DNA: TGCGCCAGCAGCGCGCGGGACAGGGGGGGACCTGAAGCTTTCTTT.

About this clonotype: The conserved phenylalanine or tryptophan is not found at the CDR3 terminus, so this likely reflects a read error. Because the CDR3's place on the DNA is in doubt, the DNA is left out and the CDR3 is given as listed by TCRdb. The V and J genes are TRBV4-1 and TRBJ2-7; the table's D call, TRBD1, has no DNA check behind it. CDR1 is MGHRA, CDR2 YSYEKL, per germline. Termini included, the CDR3 measures 17 amino acids. CDR3 sequence reads: CASSHEQGPISGYTFGS.

At least ten counts were recorded for this clonotype. The gene calls are TRBV6-1 and TRBJ1-4; the D is unclear. The CDR3 has 14 residues. V gave up 4 bases and J gave up 10 bases, with 16 bases separating them. Germline CDR1 and CDR2: MNHNS and SASEGT. The CDR3 protein is CASSAPVGGGKLFF. The CDR3 DNA reads as TGTGCCAGCAGTGCCCCGGTGGGAGGTGGAAAACTGTTTTTT.

V and J are TRBV7-3 and TRBJ2-3, with 9 bases matching TRBD2. V trimming: 10 bases; J trimming: 2 bases; junction bases outside the gene matches: 4. The CDR3 is made up of 13 amino acids. Germline CDR1 and CDR2: SGHTA and FQGTGA. The CDR3 coding sequence is TGTGCCACCCTAGCGGGAACCACAGATACGCAGTATTTT. This codes for CATLAGTTDTQYF.

This rearrangement joins TRBV7-6 to TRBJ2-5; D gene ambiguous. Germline V gene data show CDR1 as SGHVS and CDR2 as FNYEAQ. Trimming left V 4 bases short and J 5 bases short, with 8 bases between. The CDR3 runs 12 residues. CDR3 protein: CASSSPHETQYF. DNA for the CDR3: TGTGCCAGCAGCTCACCTCACGAGACCCAGTACTTC.

The J gene is TRBJ2-1, the V gene TRBV7-8; D is unresolved. Judging by the DNA end, TRBJ1-2 fits better; the J call may be wrong. The germline CDR1 and CDR2 sequences are SGHVS and FQNEAQ. The CDR3 consists of 14 residues. This chain's CDR3 is CASSLGRQRYGYTF. DNA of the CDR3: TGTGCCAGCAGCTTAGGTCGACAACGCTATGGCTACACCTTC.

This rearrangement joins TRBV7-2 to TRBJ2-3; perhaps D is TRBD1 or TRBD2 (6 bases each). The ends were cut back, 6 bases at V and 0 bases at J, with 19 bases in the middle. Germline-derived CDR1 and CDR2 are SGHTA and FQGNSA. The CDR3 covers 17 residues. The CDR3 sequence is CASRRGVGSPSTDTQYF. The CDR3 DNA reads TGTGCCAGCAGAAGGGGGGTCGGCAGCCCTAGCACAGATACGCAGTATTTT.

On this clonotype: Likely a read error: the CDR3 ends without its conserved phenylalanine or tryptophan. It is unclear where the CDR3 begins or ends on the DNA, so no DNA is shown, and the CDR3 is as TCRdb lists it. The chain links TRBV7-6 to TRBJ2-3; no check of the table's D call, TRBD2, against the DNA was made. Per the germline V gene, CDR1 is SGHVS and CDR2 is FNYEAQ. The CDR3 has 14 residues if both end residues are counted. The CDR3 spells CASSIYRGEQFFGP.

This chain's CDR3 is CASSYSIGGLSWPQHF. The CDR3 coding sequence is TGTGCCAGCAGTTACTCGATTGGGGGCCTTAGCTGGCCCCAGCATTTT. The V and J genes are TRBV6-6 and TRBJ1-5; D may be TRBD1 (6 bases). Trimming took 0 bases from V and 9 from J, leaving 18 bases between them. Germline V gene data show CDR1 as MNHNY and CDR2 as SVGAGI (reference sequence). This CDR3 is 16 amino acids long.

The rearrangement links TRBV6-5 to TRBJ2-1, with 10 bases lining up with TRBD2. The CDR3 is made up of 17 amino acids. The V and J ends lost 2 bases and 1 base, in that order; junction bases with no gene match: 5. Germline CDR1 is MNHEY and CDR2 is SVGAGI. The CDR3 nucleotides read TGTGCCAGCAGTTACGCGTCTAGCGGGGGTTCCTACAATGAGCAGTTCTTC. This gives the protein CASSYASSGGSYNEQFF.

This chain uses TRBV7-2 with TRBJ2-1, with 12 bases that match TRBD2. V was clipped by 5 bases and J by 0 bases; unmatched bases: 8. The CDR3 is made up of 18 amino acids. Germline values: CDR1 SGHTA, CDR2 FQGNSA. The chain's CDR3 is CASSLYRTSGASYNEQFF. In DNA, the CDR3 is TGTGCCAGCAGCCTATATCGGACTAGCGGGGCCTCCTACAATGAGCAGTTCTTC.

This clonotype is judged medium-sized. The chain carries TRBV12-3 or TRBV12-4 and TRBJ2-5; TRBD1 matches at 7 bases. This CDR3 is 15 amino acids long. The junction had 8 bases not matched to a gene; V was cut back by 7 bases and J by 0 bases. The CDR3 bases are TGTGCCAGCACCGTCACGACAGGGAACCAAGAGACCCAGTACTTC. Translation: CASTVTTGNQETQYF.

CDR3 residues: CASSWGRTGEQYF. The CDR3 nucleotides are TGTGCCAGCAGCTGGGGACGAACAGGTGAGCAGTACTTC. The V call is TRBV5-6, the J call TRBJ2-1, with D perhaps TRBD1 or TRBD2 (5 bases each). The J call may be incorrect, as the DNA end agrees better with TRBJ2-7. The CDR3 is 13 amino acids. CDR1 and CDR2 from the germline V gene are SGHDT and YYEEEE.

By sample share, this clonotype is medium-sized (0.01 to 0.1%). The gene calls are TRBV5-6 and TRBJ1-1; D not resolved. Germline CDR1 is SGHDT and CDR2 is YYEEEE. Trimming left V 4 bases short and J 5 bases short, with 21 bases between. This CDR3 has 16 amino acids. This CDR3 is CASSPGRFGRRTEAFF. CDR3 nucleotide sequence: TGTGCCAGCAGCCCCGGCCGTTTTGGAAGGCGGACTGAAGCTTTCTTT.

The rearrangement links TRBV7-4 to TRBJ2-7; 8 bases align to TRBD2. Matching the DNA end better, TRBJ2-1 makes the J call doubtful. The CDR3 length is 16 residues. Germline CDR1 is SGHVT and CDR2 is SQSDAQ. CDR3 nucleotides: TGTGCCAGCAGCTTAGCGCGGGGGGCACCCAACAATGAGCAGTTCTTC. It translates to CASSLARGAPNNEQFF.

Notes on this clonotype: This CDR3 fails to terminate in the conserved phenylalanine or tryptophan, so it likely reflects a read error. Because the CDR3's place on the DNA is in doubt, the DNA is left out and the CDR3 is given as listed by TCRdb. The CDR3 here is CASNLRPSRSPLHFGN. The rearrangement links TRBV7-8 to TRBJ2-5; TRBD2, the D gene given by the table, was not confirmed from the DNA. The CDR3 comprises 16 residues, both ends counted. Germline V lookup: CDR1 SGHVS, CDR2 FQNEAQ.

The rearrangement links TRBV7-3 to TRBJ2-6; TRBD1 is a possible D gene (5 bases). Trimming took 5 bases from V and 4 from J, leaving 18 bases between them. The CDR3 is 17 amino acids. CDR1 and CDR2 from the germline V gene are SGHTA and FQGTGA. CDR3 bases: TGTGCCAGCAGCCCAAAGGGGCGGTTAGACGGGGCCAACGTCCTGACTTTC. Its translation: CASSPKGRLDGANVLTF.

The count of this clonotype is one. This chain links TRBV12-3 or TRBV12-4 with TRBJ2-3, with D tentatively TRBD1 (6 bases). The DNA end lines up better with TRBJ2-7; the J call may be wrong. CDR3 length: 13 amino acids. The CDR3 nucleotides read TGTGCCAGCAGTTCGGACAGTGAAGACGAGCAGTACTTC. Amino acids: CASSSDSEDEQYF.

The chain carries TRBV4-1 and TRBJ2-5; D not resolved. V shed 2 bases and J shed 1 base, with 14 bases lying between them. The CDR3 is made up of 16 amino acids. The germline CDR1 and CDR2 sequences are MGHRA and YSYEKL. This chain's CDR3 is CASSQPGAYSQETQYF. CDR3 nucleotides: TGCGCCAGCAGCCAACCGGGCGCCTACTCCCAAGAGACCCAGTACTTC.

The chain recombines TRBV7-6 with TRBJ1-2; D is unresolved. The CDR3 consists of 13 residues. The germline CDR1 and CDR2 sequences are SGHVS and FNYEAQ. V gave up 11 bases and J gave up 2 bases, with 15 bases separating them. This chain's CDR3 is CAQPAFLNYGYTF. For the CDR3, the DNA is TGTGCCCAGCCTGCGTTCCTCAACTATGGCTACACCTTC. Together with reference TRBV7-6 and TRBJ1-2, the CDR3 gives the full variable domain: GAGVSQSPRYKVTKRGQDVALRCDPISGHVSLYWYRQALGQGPEFLTYFNYEAQQDKSGLPNDRFSAERPEGSISTLTIQRTEQRDSAMYRCAQPAFLNYGYTFGSGTRLTVV.

Points on this clonotype: The conserved phenylalanine or tryptophan normally closing the CDR3 is absent here, so this likely arose from a read error. The DNA is omitted, as the CDR3 cannot be located on it reliably, and the CDR3 follows TCRdb's listing. The genes are TRBV11-2 and TRBJ2-5. The CDR3 region is 15 residues in length, termini included. CDR1 is SGHAT, CDR2 FQNNGV, per germline. The CDR3 sequence is CASSLTANYGYTFGS.

The genes are TRBV11-2 and TRBJ2-2; 7 bases line up with TRBD1. The ends lost 5 bases at V and 1 base at J; junction bases unmatched: 1. The CDR3 loop spans 14 amino acids. Germline V gene lookup returns CDR1 SGHAT and CDR2 FQNNGV. The CDR3 spells CASSRQGNTGELFF. CDR3 bases: TGTGCCAGCAGCCGACAGGGGAACACCGGGGAGCTGTTTTTT.

This clonotype has at least ten counts. A much larger clone sits a single nucleotide away, making a read error possible. This is likely a read error, given that the CDR3 carries no conserved phenylalanine or tryptophan at its end. The chain carries TRBV7-8 and TRBJ2-5; D perhaps matches TRBD2 (5 bases). The end of the DNA aligns better with TRBJ2-1, so the J call may be wrong. From germline, CDR1 is SGHVS and CDR2 FQNEAQ. The CDR3 sequence is 12 residues long. DNA for the CDR3: TGTGCCAGCAGCCGGGAAAGGTATGAGCAGTTCTCC. Translation: CASSRERYEQFS.

This chain uses TRBV19 with TRBJ2-1, with unresolved D. Matching the DNA end better, TRBJ2-7 makes the J call doubtful. The CDR3 runs to 14 residues. Germline V gene sequence: CDR1 LNHDA, CDR2 SQIVND (reference sequence). CDR3 sequence (DNA): TGTGCCAGTAGGGCGGAAGGCTCCTACAATGAGCAGTACTTC. Amino acid sequence: CASRAEGSYNEQYF.

The V gene is TRBV19, the J gene TRBJ2-6; 9 bases align to TRBD2. The DNA end favors TRBJ2-7, so the J call may be wrong. In germline, CDR1 is LNHDA, CDR2 SQIVND (reference sequence). This CDR3 has 18 residues. CDR3: CASSILSRGGRLTDEQYF. CDR3 DNA sequence: TGTGCCAGTAGTATTCTTTCGCGGGGGGGGCGACTTACAGATGAGCAGTACTTC.

The V and J genes are TRBV7-9 and TRBJ2-5; TRBD2 might be the D (5 bases). Trimming shortened V by 5 bases and J by 5 bases, and 9 bases separated the two germline ends. This CDR3 spans 12 amino acids. From germline, CDR1 is SEHNR and CDR2 FQNEAQ (reference sequence). Here the CDR3 reads CASSIGGETQYF. The DNA of the CDR3 is TGTGCCAGCAGCATCGGAGGCGAGACCCAGTACTTC.